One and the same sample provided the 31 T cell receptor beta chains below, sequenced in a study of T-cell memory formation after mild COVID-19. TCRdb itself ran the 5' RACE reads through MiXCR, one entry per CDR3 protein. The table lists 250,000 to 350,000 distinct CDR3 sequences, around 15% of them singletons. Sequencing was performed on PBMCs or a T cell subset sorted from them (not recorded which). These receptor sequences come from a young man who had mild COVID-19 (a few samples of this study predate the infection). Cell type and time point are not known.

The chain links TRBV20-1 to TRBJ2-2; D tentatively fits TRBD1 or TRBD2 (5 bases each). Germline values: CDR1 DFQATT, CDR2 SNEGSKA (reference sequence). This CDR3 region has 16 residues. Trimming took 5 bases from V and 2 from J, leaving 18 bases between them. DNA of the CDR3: TGCAGTGCTCGGGCGTGGGGACGTCTAAACACCGGGGAGCTGTTTTTT. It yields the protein CSARAWGRLNTGELFF.

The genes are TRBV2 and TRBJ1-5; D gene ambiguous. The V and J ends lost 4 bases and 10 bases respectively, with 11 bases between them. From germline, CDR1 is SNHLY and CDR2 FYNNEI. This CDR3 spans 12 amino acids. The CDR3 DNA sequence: TGTGCCAGCAGTGGAGAAATCAGCCCCCAGCATTTT. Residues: CASSGEISPQHF.

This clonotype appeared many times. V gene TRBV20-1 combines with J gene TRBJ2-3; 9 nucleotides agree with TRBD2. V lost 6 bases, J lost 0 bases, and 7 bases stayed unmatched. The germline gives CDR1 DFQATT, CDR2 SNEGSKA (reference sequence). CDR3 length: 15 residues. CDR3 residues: CSAPTTSGSTDTQYF. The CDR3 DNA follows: TGCAGTGCCCCGACTACTAGCGGGAGCACAGATACGCAGTATTTT.

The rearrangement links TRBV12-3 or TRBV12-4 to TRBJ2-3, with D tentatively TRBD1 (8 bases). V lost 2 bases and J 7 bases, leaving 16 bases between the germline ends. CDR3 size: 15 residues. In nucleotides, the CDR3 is TGTGCCAGCAGTTTAACAGCGGGGACAGGATATACGCAGTATTTT. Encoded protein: CASSLTAGTGYTQYF.

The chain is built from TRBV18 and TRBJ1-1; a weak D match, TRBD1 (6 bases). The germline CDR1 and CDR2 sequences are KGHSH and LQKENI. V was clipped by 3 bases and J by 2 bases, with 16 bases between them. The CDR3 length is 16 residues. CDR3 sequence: CASSPLVGGANTEAFF. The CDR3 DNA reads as TGTGCCAGCTCACCTTTGGTGGGGGGCGCCAACACTGAAGCTTTCTTT.

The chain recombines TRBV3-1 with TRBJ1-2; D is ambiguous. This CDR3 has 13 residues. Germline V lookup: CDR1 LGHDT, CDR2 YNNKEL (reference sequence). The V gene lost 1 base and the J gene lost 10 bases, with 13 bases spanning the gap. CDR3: CASSQGPGKHYTF. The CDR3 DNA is TGTGCCAGCAGCCAAGGACCGGGGAAACACTACACCTTC.

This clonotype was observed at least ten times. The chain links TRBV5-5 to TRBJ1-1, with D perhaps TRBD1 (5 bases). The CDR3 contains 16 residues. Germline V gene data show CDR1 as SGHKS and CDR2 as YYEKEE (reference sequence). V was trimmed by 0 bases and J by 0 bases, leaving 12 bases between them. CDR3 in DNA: TGTGCCAGCAGCTTGGACAGGTCGGGCATGAACACTGAAGCTTTCTTT. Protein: CASSLDRSGMNTEAFF.

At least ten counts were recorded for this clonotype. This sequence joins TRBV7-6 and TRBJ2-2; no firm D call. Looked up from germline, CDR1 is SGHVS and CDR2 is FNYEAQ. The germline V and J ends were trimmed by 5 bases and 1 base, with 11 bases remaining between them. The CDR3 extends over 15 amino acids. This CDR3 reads CASSDAPVNTGELFF. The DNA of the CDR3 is TGTGCCAGCAGCGACGCACCGGTGAACACCGGGGAGCTGTTTTTT.

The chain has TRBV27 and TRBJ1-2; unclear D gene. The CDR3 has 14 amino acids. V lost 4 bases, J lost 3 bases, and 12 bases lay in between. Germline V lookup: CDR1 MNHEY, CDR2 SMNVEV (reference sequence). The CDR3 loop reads CASSSNQDYYGYTF. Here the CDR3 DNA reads TGTGCCAGCAGTTCCAACCAGGACTACTATGGCTACACCTTC.

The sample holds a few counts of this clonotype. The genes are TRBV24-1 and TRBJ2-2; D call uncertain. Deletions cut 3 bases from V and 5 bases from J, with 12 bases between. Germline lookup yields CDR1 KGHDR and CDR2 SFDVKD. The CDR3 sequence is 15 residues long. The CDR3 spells CATSDALVNTGELFF. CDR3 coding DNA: TGTGCCACCAGTGATGCCCTGGTCAATACCGGGGAGCTGTTTTTT.

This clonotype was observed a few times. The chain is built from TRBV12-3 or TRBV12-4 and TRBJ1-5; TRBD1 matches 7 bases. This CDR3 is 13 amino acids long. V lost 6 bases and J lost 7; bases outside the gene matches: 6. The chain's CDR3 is CASSRNRGQPQHF. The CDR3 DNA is TGTGCCAGCAGCCGGAACAGGGGCCAGCCCCAGCATTTT.

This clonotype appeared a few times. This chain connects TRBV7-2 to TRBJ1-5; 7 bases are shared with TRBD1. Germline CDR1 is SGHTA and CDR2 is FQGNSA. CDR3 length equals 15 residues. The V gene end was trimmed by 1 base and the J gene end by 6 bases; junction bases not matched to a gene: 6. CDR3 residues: CASSLVSTGIQPQHF. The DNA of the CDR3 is TGTGCCAGCAGCTTAGTTTCGACAGGGATTCAGCCCCAGCATTTT.

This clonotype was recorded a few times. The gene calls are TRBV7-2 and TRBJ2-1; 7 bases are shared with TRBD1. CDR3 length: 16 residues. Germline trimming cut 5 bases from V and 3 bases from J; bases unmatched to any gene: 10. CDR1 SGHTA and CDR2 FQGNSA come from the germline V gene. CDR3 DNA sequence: TGTGCCAGCAGCCCCCGCAGGGGGATTAACTACAATGAGCAGTTCTTC. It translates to CASSPRRGINYNEQFF.

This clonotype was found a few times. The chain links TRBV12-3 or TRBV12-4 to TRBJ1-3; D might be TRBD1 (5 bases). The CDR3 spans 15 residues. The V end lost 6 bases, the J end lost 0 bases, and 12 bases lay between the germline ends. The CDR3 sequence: CASRRQISSGNTIYF. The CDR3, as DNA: TGTGCCAGCAGGCGACAGATCTCCTCTGGAAACACCATATATTTT.

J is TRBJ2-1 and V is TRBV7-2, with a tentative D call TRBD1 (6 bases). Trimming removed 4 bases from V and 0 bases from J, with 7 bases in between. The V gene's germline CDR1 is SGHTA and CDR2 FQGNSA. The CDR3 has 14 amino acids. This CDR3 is CASSSQGSYNEQFF. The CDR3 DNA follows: TGTGCCAGCAGCTCACAGGGCTCCTACAATGAGCAGTTCTTC. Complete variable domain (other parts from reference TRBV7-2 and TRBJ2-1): GAGVSQSPSNKVTEKGKDVELRCDPISGHTALYWYRQSLGQGLEFLIYFQGNSAPDKSGLPSDRFSAERTGGSVSTLTIQRTQQEDSAVYLCASSSQGSYNEQFFGPGTRLTVL.

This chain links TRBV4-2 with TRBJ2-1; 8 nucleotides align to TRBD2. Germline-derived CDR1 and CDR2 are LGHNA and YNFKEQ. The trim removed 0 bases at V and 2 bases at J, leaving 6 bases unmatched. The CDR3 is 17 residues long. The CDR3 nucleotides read TGTGCCAGCAGCCAAGATCTACCAGCGGGGGCCTACAATGAGCAGTTCTTC. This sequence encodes CASSQDLPAGAYNEQFF.

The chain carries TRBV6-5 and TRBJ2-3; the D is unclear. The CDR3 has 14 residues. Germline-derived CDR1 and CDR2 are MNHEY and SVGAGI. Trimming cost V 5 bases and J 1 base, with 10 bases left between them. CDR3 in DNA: TGTGCCAGCAGTACTCGACCAGGCACAGATACGCAGTATTTT. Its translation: CASSTRPGTDTQYF.

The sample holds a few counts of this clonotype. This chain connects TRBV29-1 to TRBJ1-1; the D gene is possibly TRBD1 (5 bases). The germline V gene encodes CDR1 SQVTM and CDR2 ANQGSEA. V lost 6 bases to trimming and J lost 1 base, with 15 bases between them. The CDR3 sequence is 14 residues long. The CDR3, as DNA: TGCAGCGTGGTTTCAGGGTTGTGGAACACTGAAGCTTTCTTT. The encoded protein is CSVVSGLWNTEAFF.

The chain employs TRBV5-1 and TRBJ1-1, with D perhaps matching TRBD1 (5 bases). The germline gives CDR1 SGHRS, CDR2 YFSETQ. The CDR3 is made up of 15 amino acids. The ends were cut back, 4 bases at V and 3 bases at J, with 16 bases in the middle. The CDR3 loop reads CASSPAGTGHTEAFF. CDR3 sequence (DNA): TGCGCCAGCAGCCCCGCCGGGACGGGACACACTGAAGCTTTCTTT.

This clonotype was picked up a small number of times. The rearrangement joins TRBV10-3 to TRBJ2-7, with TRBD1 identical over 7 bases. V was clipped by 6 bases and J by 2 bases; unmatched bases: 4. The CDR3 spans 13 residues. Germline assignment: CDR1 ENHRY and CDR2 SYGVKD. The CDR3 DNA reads TGTGCCATCAGCCGGGACAGAGCCTACGAGCAGTACGTC. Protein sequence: CAISRDRAYEQYV.

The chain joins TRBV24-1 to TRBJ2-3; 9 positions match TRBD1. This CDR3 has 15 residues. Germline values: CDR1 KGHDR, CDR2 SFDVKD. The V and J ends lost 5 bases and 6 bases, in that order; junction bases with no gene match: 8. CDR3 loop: CATSGPGTGWDTQYF. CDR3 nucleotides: TGTGCCACCAGTGGACCCGGGACAGGGTGGGATACGCAGTATTTT.

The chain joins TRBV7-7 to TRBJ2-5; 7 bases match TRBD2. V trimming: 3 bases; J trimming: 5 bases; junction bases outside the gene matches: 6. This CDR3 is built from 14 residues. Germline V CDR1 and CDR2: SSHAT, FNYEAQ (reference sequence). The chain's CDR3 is CASSLTSLAETQYF. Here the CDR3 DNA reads TGTGCCAGCAGCTTGACTAGCTTAGCCGAGACCCAGTACTTC.

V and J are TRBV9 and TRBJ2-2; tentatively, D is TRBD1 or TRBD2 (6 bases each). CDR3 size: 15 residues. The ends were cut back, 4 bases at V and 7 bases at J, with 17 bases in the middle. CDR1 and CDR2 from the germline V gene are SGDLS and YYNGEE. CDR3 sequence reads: CASSFQWGANGELFF. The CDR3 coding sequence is TGTGCCAGCAGCTTCCAGTGGGGGGCGAACGGGGAGCTGTTTTTT.

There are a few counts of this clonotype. The CDR3 spells CASSYSRPGQANNSPLHF. DNA for the CDR3: TGTGCCAGCAGTTACTCGAGGCCGGGACAGGCCAATAATTCACCCCTCCACTTT. The chain links TRBV6-5 to TRBJ1-6, with 8 bases matching TRBD1. Germline V gene lookup returns CDR1 MNHEY and CDR2 SVGAGI. The CDR3 has 18 residues. Losses at the gene ends were 0 bases for V and 5 bases for J; bases not matched to a gene: 9.

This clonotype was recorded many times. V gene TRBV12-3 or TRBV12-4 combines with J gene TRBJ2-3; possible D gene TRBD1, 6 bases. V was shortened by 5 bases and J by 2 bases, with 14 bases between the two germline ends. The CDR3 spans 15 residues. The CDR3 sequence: CASSSRDTYTDTQYF. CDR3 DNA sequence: TGTGCCAGCAGTAGCCGGGACACTTACACAGATACGCAGTATTTT.

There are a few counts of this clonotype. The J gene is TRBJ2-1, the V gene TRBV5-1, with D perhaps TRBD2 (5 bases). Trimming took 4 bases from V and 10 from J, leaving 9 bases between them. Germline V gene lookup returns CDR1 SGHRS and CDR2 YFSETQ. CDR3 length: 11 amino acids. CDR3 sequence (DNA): TGCGCCAGCAGCGGCCCGGGGGAGCAGTTCTTC. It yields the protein CASSGPGEQFF.

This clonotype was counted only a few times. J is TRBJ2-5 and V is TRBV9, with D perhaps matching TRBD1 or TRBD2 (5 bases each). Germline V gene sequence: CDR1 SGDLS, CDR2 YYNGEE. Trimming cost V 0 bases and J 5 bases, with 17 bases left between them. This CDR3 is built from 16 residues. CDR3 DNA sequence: TGTGCCAGCAGCGTAGAGGGGACGGCCCTCGGGGAGACCCAGTACTTC. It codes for CASSVEGTALGETQYF.

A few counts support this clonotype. The CDR3 coding sequence is TGTGCCAGCAGCCAAGGACATCGCTGGCCCCAGCATTTT. As protein: CASSQGHRWPQHF. This rearrangement joins TRBV7-2 to TRBJ1-5; D perhaps matches TRBD1 (5 bases). Germline CDR1 SGHTA, CDR2 FQGNSA. This CDR3 is 13 amino acids long. The V end was cut by 5 bases, the J end by 9 bases, with 14 bases between.

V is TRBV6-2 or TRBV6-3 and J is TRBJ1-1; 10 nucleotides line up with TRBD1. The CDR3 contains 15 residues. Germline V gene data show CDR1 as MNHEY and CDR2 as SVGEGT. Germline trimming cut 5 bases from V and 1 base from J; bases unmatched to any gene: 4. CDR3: CASSDRDRGNTEAFF. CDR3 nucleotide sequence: TGTGCCAGCAGTGACCGGGACAGGGGGAACACTGAAGCTTTCTTT.

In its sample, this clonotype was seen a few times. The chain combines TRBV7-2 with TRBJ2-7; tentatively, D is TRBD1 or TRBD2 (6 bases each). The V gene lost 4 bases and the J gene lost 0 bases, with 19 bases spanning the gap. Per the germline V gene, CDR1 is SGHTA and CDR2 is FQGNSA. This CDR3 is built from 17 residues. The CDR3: CASSWGAVGTGSYEQYF. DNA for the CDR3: TGTGCCAGCAGCTGGGGGGCGGTAGGGACTGGCTCCTACGAGCAGTACTTC.

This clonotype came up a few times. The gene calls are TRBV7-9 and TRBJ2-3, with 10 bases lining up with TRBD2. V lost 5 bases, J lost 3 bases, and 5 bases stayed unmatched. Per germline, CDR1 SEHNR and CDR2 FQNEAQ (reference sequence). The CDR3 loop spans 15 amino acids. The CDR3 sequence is CASSAGLAETDTQYF. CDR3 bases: TGTGCCAGCAGCGCAGGACTAGCGGAGACAGATACGCAGTATTTT.